This T cell receptor beta chain was recovered during a study of cytomegalovirus exposure and HLA in healthy donors. This clone was seen only a few times. The antigen is not known. General study results and limits: Cytomegalovirus status, reportedly, was diagnosed with high specificity and sensitivity by the classifier.

Use of 60 Vbeta and 13 Jbeta primers characterized the PCR. Profiled with immunoSEQ multiplex PCR; TCRdb holds only in-frame clones, not every one. Among some 30,000 clones, 35% to 55% were seen once, and the ten largest hold 1.5% to 2.5%. CDR1 is SEHNR and CDR2 is FQNEAQ in the germline V gene (reference sequence). The CDR3 totals 15 residues. Trimming cost V 3 bases and J 5 bases, with 16 bases left between them. This chain joins TRBV7-9 and TRBJ2-5, with D possibly being TRBD1 (6 bases). The TCR was taken from a woman aged 45-59 years in good health and CMV-seronegative. Sequencing input: PBMCs. CDR3 bases: TGTGCCAGCAGCTTTGTGGGGGCGCCGGGGGAGACCCAGTACTTC. It encodes CASSFVGAPGETQYF.